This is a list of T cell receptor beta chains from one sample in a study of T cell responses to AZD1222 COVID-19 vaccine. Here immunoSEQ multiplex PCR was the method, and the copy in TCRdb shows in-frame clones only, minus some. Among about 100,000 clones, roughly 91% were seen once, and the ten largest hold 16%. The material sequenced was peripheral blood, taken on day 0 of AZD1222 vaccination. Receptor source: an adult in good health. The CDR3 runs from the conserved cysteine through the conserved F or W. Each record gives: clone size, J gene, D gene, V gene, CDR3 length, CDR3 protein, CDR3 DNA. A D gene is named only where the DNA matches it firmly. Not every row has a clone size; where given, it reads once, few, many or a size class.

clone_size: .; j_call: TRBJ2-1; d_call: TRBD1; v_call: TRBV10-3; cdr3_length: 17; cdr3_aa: CAISERTGGAYYNEQFF; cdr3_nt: TGTGCCATCAGTGAAAGGACAGGGGGCGCTTATTACAATGAGCAGTTCTTC
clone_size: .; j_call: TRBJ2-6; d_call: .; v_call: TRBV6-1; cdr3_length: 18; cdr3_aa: CASSEAGSGKAGANVLTF; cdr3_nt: TGTGCCAGCAGTGAAGCGGGGTCAGGGAAGGCTGGGGCCAACGTCCTGACTTTC
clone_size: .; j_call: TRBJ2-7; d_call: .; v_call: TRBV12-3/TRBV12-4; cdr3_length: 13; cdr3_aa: CASSPQISYEQYF; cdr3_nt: TGTGCCAGCAGTCCGCAGATCTCCTACGAGCAGTACTTC
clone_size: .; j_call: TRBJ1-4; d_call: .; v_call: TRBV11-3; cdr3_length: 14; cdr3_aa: CASSLRLGHKELFF; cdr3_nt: TGTGCCAGCAGCTTACGACTGGGCCACAAGGAACTGTTTTTT
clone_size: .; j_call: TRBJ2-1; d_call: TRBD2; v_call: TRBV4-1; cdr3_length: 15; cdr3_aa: CASSQTSGSLYEQFF; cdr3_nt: TGCGCCAGCAGCCAGACTAGCGGGAGTCTGTATGAGCAGTTCTTC
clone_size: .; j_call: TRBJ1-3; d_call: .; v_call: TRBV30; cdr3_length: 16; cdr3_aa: CAWSPLGLISGNTIYF; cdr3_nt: TGTGCCTGGAGCCCACTCGGACTGATTTCTGGAAACACCATATATTTT
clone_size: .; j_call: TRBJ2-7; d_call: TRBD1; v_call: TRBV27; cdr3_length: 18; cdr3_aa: CASSWTGPGPVNSYEQYF; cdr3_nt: TGTGCCAGCAGTTGGACAGGCCCGGGTCCTGTTAACTCCTACGAGCAGTACTTC
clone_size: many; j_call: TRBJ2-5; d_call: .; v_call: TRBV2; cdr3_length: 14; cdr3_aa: CASGPRGRQETQYF; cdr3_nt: TGTGCCAGCGGTCCGCGGGGCCGCCAAGAGACCCAGTACTTC
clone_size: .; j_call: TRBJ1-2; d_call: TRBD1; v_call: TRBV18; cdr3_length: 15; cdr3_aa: CASSTTGETNYGYTF; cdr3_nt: TGTGCCAGCTCAACAACAGGGGAGACGAACTATGGCTACACCTTC
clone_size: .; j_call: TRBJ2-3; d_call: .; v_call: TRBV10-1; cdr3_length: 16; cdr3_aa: CASSESRGEKADTQYF; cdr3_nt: TGCGCCAGCAGTGAGTCTAGAGGGGAGAAGGCAGATACGCAGTATTTT
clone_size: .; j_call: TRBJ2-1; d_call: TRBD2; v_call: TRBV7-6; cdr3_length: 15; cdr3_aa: CASSWERGGRGEQFF; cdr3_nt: TGTGCCAGCAGCTGGGAGCGGGGGGGCCGTGGTGAGCAGTTCTTC
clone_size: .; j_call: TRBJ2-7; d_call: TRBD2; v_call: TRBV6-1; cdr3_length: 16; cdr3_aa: CASSVWELAETYEQYF; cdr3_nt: TGTGCCAGCAGTGTCTGGGAACTAGCGGAGACCTACGAGCAGTACTTC
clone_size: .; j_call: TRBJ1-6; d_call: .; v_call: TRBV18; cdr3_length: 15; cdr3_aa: CASSPRAAMDSPLHF; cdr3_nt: TGTGCCAGCTCACCACGGGCGGCAATGGATTCACCCCTCCACTTT
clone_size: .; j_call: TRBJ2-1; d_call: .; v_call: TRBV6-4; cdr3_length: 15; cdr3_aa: CASSDSAGSYNEQFF; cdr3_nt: TGTGCCAGCAGTGACTCAGCGGGCTCCTACAATGAGCAGTTCTTC
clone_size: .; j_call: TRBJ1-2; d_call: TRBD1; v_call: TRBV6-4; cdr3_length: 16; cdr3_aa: CASSVSPGQVIYGYTF; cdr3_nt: TGTGCCAGCAGTGTTTCTCCGGGACAGGTCATCTATGGCTACACCTTC
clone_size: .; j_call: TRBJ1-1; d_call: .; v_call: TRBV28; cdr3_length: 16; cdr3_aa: CASSRPSQGWNTEAFF; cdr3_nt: TGTGCCAGCAGCCGTCCCTCACAGGGCTGGAACACTGAAGCTTTCTTT
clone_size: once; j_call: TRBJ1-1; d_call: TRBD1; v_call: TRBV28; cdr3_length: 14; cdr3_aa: CASSLQDRGNKAFF; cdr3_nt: TGTGCCAGCAGTTTACAAGACAGGGGGAATAAAGCTTTCTTT
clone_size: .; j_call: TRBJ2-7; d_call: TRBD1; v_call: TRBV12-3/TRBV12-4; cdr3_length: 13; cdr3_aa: CASSQGQSVVEYF; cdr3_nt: TGTGCCAGCAGTCAGGGACAGTCGGTCGTAGAGTACTTC
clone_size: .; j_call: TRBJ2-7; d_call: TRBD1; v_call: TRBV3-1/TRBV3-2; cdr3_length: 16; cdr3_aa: CASSLGLTGGSDEQYF; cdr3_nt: TGTGCCAGCAGCCTAGGGCTCACAGGGGGCTCAGACGAGCAGTACTTC
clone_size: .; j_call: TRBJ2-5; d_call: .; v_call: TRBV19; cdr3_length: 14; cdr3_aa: CASSTLDSRWTQYF; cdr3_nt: TGTGCCAGTAGTACTCTCGACAGCAGATGGACCCAGTACTTC
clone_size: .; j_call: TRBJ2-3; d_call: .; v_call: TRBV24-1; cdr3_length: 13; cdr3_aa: CATSAPGPNTQYF; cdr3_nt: TGTGCCACCAGTGCCCCGGGACCCAACACGCAGTATTTT
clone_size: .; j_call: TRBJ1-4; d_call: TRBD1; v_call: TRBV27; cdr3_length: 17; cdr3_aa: CASSLRGQGALGEKLFF; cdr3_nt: TGTGCCAGCAGTTTACGAGGACAGGGGGCTTTAGGTGAAAAACTGTTTTTT
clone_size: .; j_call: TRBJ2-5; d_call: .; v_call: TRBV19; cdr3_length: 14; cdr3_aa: CASSMRLALETQYF; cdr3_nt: TGTGCCAGTAGTATGCGGCTAGCGTTGGAGACCCAGTACTTC
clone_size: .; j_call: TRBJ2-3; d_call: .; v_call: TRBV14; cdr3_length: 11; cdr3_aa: CASSHTDTQYF; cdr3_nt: TGTGCCAGCAGCCACACAGATACGCAGTATTTT
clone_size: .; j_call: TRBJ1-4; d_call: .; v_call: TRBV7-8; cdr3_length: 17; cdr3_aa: CASSSGAAIFNGEKLFF; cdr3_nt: TGTGCCAGCAGCTCCGGGGCGGCGATCTTTAACGGCGAAAAACTGTTTTTT
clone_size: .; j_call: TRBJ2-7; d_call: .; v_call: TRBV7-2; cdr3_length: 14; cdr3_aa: CASSLGRETYEQYF; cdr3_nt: TGTGCCAGCAGCTTGGGCAGGGAGACCTACGAGCAGTACTTC
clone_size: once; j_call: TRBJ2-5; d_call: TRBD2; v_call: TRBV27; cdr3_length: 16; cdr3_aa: CASSLSASGRVETQYF; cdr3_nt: TGTGCCAGCAGTTTATCAGCTAGCGGGAGGGTTGAGACCCAGTACTTC
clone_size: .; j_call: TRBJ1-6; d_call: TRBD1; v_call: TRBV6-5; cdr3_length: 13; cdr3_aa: CASSDRVSSPLHF; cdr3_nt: TGTGCCAGCAGCGACAGGGTTAGTTCACCCCTCCACTTT
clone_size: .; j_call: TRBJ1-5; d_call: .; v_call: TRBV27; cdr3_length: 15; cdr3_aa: CASSTTRDSNQPQHF; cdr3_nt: TGTGCCAGCAGTACAACCAGGGATAGCAATCAGCCCCAGCATTTT
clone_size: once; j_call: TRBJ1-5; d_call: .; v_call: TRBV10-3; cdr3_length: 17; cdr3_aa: CAISQTLGWGSNQPQHF; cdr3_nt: TGTGCCATCAGTCAGACATTGGGCTGGGGTAGCAATCAGCCCCAGCATTTT
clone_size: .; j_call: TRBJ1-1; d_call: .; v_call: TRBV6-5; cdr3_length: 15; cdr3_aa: CASSSVPLVNTEAFF; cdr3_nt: TGTGCCAGCAGCTCCGTCCCTTTGGTGAACACTGAAGCTTTCTTT
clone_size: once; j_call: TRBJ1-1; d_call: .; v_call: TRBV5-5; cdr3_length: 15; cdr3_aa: CASSLGGGANTEAFF; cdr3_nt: TGTGCCAGCAGCTTGGGGGGAGGGGCGAACACTGAAGCTTTCTTT
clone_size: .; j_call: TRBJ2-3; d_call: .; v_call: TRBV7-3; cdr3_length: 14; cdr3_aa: CASSSRFPADTQYF; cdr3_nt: TGTGCCAGCAGCTCCCGTTTCCCTGCGGATACGCAGTATTTT
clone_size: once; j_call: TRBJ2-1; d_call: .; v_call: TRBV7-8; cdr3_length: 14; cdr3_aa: CASHRDRSYNEQFF; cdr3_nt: TGTGCCAGCCATAGGGATCGCAGCTACAATGAGCAGTTCTTC
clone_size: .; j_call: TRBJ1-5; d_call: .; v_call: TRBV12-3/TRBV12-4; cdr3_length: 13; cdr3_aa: CASSLWQNQPQHF; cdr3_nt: TGTGCCAGCAGTTTGTGGCAGAATCAGCCCCAGCATTTT
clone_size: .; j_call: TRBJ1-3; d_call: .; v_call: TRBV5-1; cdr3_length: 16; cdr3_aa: CASSLGVPGSGNTIYF; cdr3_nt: TGCGCCAGCAGCTTGGGCGTCCCAGGCTCTGGAAACACCATATATTTT
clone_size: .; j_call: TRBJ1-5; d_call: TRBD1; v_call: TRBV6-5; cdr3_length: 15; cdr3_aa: CASRRQGAGNQPQHF; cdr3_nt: TGTGCCAGCAGGCGACAGGGGGCAGGCAATCAGCCCCAGCATTTT
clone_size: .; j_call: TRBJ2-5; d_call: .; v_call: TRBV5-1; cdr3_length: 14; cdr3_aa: CASSLEVYQETQYF; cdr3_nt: TGCGCCAGCAGCTTGGAGGTTTACCAAGAGACCCAGTACTTC
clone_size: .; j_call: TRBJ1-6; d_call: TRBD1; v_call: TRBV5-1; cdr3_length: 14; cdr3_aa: CASSLGQGSSPLHF; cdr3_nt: TGCGCCAGCAGCCTGGGACAGGGCAGCTCACCCCTCCACTTT
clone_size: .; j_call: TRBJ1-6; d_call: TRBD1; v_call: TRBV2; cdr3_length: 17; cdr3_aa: CASLGQFYIQGNSPLHF; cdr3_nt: TGTGCCAGCCTCGGACAATTCTACATACAGGGGAATTCACCCCTCCACTTT
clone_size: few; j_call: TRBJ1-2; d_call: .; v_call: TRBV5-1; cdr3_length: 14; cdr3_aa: CASSPRWQGYGYTF; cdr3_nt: TGCGCCAGCAGCCCCCGTTGGCAGGGCTATGGCTACACCTTC
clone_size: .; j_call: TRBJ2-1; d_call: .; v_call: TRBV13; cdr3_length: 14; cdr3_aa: CASRLTTGRNEQFF; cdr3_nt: TGTGCCAGCAGGCTTACCACAGGGCGCAATGAGCAGTTCTTC
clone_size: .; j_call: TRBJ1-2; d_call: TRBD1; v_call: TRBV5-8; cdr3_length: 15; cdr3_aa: CASSYETGVAYGYTF; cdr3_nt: TGTGCCAGCAGCTACGAAACAGGGGTCGCCTATGGCTACACCTTC
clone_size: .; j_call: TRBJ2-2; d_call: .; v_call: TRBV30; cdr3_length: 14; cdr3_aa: CAWSPIERVGELFF; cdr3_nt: TGTGCCTGGAGTCCCATAGAAAGGGTCGGGGAGCTGTTTTTT
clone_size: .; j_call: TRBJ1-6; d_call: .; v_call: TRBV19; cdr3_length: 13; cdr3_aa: CASMGPLPSPLHF; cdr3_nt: TGTGCCAGTATGGGACCGCTTCCTTCACCCCTCCACTTT
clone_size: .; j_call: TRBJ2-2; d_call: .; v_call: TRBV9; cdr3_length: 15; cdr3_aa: CASSVAQGNTGELFF; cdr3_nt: TGTGCCAGCAGCGTAGCACAGGGCAACACCGGGGAGCTGTTTTTT
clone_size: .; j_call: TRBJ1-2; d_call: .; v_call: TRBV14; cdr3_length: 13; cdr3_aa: CASSQVGGAGYTF; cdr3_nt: TGTGCCAGCAGCCAAGTGGGTGGGGCCGGCTACACCTTC
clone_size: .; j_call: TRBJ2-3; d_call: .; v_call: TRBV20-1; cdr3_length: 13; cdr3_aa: CSASPGRTDTQYF; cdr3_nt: TGCAGTGCTAGTCCGGGTCGCACAGATACGCAGTATTTT
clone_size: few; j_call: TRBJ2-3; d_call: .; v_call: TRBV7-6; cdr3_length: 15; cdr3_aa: CASTPRMGATDTQYF; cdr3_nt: TGTGCCAGCACCCCGAGGATGGGGGCTACTGATACGCAGTATTTT
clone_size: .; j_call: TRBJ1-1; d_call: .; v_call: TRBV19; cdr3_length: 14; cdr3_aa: CASSISRGNTEAFF; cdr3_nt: TGTGCCAGTAGTATCTCGAGGGGCAACACTGAAGCTTTCTTT
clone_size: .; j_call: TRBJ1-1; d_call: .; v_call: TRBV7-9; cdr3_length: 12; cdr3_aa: CASSSGPERAFF; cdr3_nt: TGTGCCAGCAGCTCCGGCCCCGAGCGGGCTTTCTTT
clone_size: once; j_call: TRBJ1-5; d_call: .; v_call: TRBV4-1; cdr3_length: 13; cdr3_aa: CASSQGRDQPQHF; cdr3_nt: TGCGCCAGCAGCCAAGGTCGAGATCAGCCCCAGCATTTT
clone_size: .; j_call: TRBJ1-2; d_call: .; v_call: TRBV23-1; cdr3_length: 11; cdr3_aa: CASSQWARGNF; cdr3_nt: .
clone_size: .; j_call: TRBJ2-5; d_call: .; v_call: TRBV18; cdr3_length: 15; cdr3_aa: CASSPRSAFQETQYF; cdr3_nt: TGTGCCAGCTCACCGAGGAGCGCATTTCAAGAGACCCAGTACTTC
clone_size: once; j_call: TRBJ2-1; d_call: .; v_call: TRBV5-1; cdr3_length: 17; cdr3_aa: CASSFSRARSPYNEQFF; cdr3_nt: TGCGCCAGCAGCTTCTCTAGGGCTAGATCCCCTTACAATGAGCAGTTCTTC